This TCR beta chain was identified in a study of blood T cell repertoires in COVID-19 (dated by TCRdb to the early 2020s). Regarding the research as a whole: Samples from collaborators originated in the United States, Italy and Spain and spanned both the acute and convalescent phases of COVID-19. HLA class I and class II types, where available, came from metadata supplied by the sample provider rather than from assay-based typing. The samples were drawn from two sources: the first 160 participants of the ongoing ImmuneRACE study, and 1,254 subjects contributed by 6 global collaborators. Subjects who had been exposed to COVID-19, were actively infected with it, or had recovered from it provided the deeply sampled blood TCRbeta repertoires that made up the dataset. The sample metadata nearly always contained a de-identified subject ID, COVID-19 status, age in years and sex. The material from the prospective study consisted of cDNA or gDNA derived from T cells, B-cell-depleted T cells, or PBMCs. A freely available public database, intended as a resource for researchers studying the immune response to SARS-CoV-2, is where the repertoires were released. Paper-wide results and their limitations: Clinical and demographic metadata were provided uncurated, with the amount varying by source and participant.

One collaborating source in Seattle enrolled patients during active infection and followed them longitudinally through the course of disease. Collaborating institutions collected whole blood in K2EDTA tubes following their own protocols. For TCRbeta analysis, collaborators shipped samples in one of three forms: frozen whole blood, isolated PBMCs, or DNA extracted from either of those sample types. The junction shows trimming of 6 bases on V and 8 bases on J, and the gene matches do not reach 9 bases of it. The CDR3 numbers 13 residues from cysteine through phenylalanine. Just CDR3 DNA is preserved here, 39 bases in frame from base 1. The germline V gene (reference sequence) specifies MNHEY as CDR1 and SMNVEV as CDR2. TCRbeta CDR3 regions were amplified from genomic DNA using the immunoSEQ Assay, a bias-controlled multiplex PCR. In the original analysis: Within the assay, amplification of reference gene primers was used to estimate how many nucleated cells each sample contained. To quantify the absolute abundance of each unique TCRbeta CDR3 rearrangement, sequence reads were collapsed and filtered. For each sample, productive Simpson clonality was calculated as the square root of Simpson's diversity index across productive rearrangements. TCRdb obtained this table from immuneACCESS and retained in-frame rearrangements with V and J assigned. These tables miss some clones; where compared with another copy, unresolved V genes account for less than half of the shortfall, and the remainder is unexplained. The D gene and trimming were derived from the DNA, and the V and J assignments and clone size from that table. Here the sample has over 200,000 clones; 70% to 90% occur a single time. Jointly, the top ten make up roughly 2.6% of the sample.

Worth noting for this clone: No antigen is known for it. Per-nucleotide qualities are absent, and no much larger clonotype sits a single base away.

This sequence originates from a man aged 30 to 39 with COVID-19, enrolled during active disease. The sequence is built from TRBV27 and TRBJ1-2; 7 nucleotides in the junction match TRBD1. The sequenced sample consisted of peripheral blood. The nucleotides are TGTGCCAGCAGATTCACAGGGGCGGGGGGCTACACCTTC. Its product reads: CASRFTGAGGYTF.